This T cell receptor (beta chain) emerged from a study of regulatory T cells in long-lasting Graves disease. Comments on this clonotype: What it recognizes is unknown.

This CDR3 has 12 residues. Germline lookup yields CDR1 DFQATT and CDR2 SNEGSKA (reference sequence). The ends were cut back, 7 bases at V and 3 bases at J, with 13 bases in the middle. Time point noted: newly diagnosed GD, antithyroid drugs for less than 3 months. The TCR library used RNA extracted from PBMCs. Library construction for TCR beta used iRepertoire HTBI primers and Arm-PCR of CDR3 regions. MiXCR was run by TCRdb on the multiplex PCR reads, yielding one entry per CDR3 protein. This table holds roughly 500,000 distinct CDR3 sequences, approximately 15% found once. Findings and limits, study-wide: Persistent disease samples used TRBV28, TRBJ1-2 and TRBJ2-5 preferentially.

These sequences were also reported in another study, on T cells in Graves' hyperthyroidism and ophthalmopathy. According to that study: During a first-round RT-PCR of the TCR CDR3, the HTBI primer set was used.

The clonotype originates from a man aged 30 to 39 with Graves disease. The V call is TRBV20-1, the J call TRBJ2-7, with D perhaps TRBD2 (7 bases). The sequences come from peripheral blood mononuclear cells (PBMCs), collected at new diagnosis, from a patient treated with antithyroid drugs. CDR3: CSVGGVVYEQYF. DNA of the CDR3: TGCAGTGTAGGGGGGGTGGTCTACGAGCAGTACTTC.